This T cell receptor beta chain was retrieved from a study of T-cell memory formation after mild COVID-19. TCRdb re-called the 5' RACE reads with MiXCR, one entry per CDR3 protein. The sample shows 350,000 to 500,000 distinct CDR3 sequences, roughly 20% of them seen only once. The CDR3 contains 14 residues. Trimming pared 6 bases from V and 0 bases from J, leaving 11 bases between. CDR1 is SEHNR and CDR2 is FQNEAQ in the germline V gene (reference sequence). This clonotype was counted a few times. Sequenced: PBMCs or a T cell subset sorted from them (not recorded which). The chain combines TRBV7-9 with TRBJ1-1; a weak D match, TRBD1 (5 bases). This clonotype was obtained from an adult woman who had mild COVID-19 (a few samples of this study predate the infection). Cell type and time point are not known. This CDR3 is CASRPGRMNTEAFF. The CDR3 DNA is TGTGCCAGCAGACCGGGACGGATGAACACTGAAGCTTTCTTT.